The present T cell receptor (beta chain) was sequenced within a study of graft-versus-host responses after intestinal transplantation. V lost 2 bases and J lost 1, with 5 bases in between. The germline V gene encodes CDR1 SGHDT and CDR2 YYEEEE. The CDR3 runs 13 residues. Profiling relied on immunoSEQ multiplex PCR, and the TCRdb table lists in-frame clones only, not all of them. The table has some 15,000 clones, 33% seen once. This clone was seen once. Findings and limits, study-wide: Some GvH clones appeared in ileal mucosa or blood before recipient bone marrow.

Co-plated with around 200,000 CFSE-labeled responder cells were around 200,000 irradiated, violet-dye-labeled stimulator cells. The V call is TRBV5-6, the J call TRBJ2-3; D gene ambiguous. Sequences were derived from alloreactive CD4+ T cells from a mixed lymphocyte reaction culture, sampled before intestinal transplant. Indicated subset: CFSE-low proliferating T cells sorted from roughly six-day pre-transplant mixed lymphocyte reaction (GvH or HvG direction). The TCR sequence derives from a human patient who received an intestinal transplant. CDR3 nucleotide sequence: TGTGCCAGCAGCTTTTCAGGCACAGATACGCAGTATTTT. Translating gives CASSFSGTDTQYF.